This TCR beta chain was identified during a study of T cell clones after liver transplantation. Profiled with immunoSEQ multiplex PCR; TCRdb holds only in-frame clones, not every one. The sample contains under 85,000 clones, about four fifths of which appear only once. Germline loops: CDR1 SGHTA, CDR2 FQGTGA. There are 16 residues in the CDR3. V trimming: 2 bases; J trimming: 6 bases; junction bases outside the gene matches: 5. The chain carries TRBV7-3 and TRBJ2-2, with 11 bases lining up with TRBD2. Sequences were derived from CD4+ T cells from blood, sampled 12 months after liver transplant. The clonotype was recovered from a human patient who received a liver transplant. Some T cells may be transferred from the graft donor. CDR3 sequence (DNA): TGTGCCAGCAGCTTATTGATAGCGGGAGGGGCCGGGGAGCTGTTTTTT. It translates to CASSLLIAGGAGELFF.